These 8 T cell receptor beta chains were sequenced from one sample in a study of T cells in women clearing cervical HPV infection. The table came from immunoSEQ multiplex PCR; TCRdb's copy has only in-frame clones and leaves some out. The sample's table shows fewer than 35,000 clones. The sample taken for sequencing was blood buffy coat. These receptors were collected from a woman aged 18 to 75 with a cervical HPV16 infection that either progressed to CIN3+ or cleared (not recorded which).

This clone is medium-sized by frequency. The sequence runs out 3 residues before the end of the CDR3; the remainder is reconstructed from the germline J gene. The chain combines TRBV28 with TRBJ1-4; TRBD1 might be the D (5 bases). Germline-derived CDR1 and CDR2 are MDHEN and SYDVKM. With 3 bases removed from V and 5 bases from J, the gap between germline ends came to 16 bases. There are 16 residues in the CDR3. CDR3 in amino acids: CASSFPPQEFNEKLFF. The CDR3 DNA, read in part, is TGTGCCAGCAGTTTCCCCCCACAGGAATTCAATGAAAAA.

About this clone: With the read ending 3 residues before the CDR3 end, the germline J gene is used to fill in that end. J is TRBJ2-3 and V is TRBV18; TRBD1 is a possible D gene (5 bases). This CDR3 spans 14 amino acids. CDR1 is KGHSH, CDR2 LQKENI, per germline. CDR3 DNA (partial): TGTGCCAGCTCACCGGGTGGGGCCTATCAGCCG. Translated: CASSPGGAYQP. The CDR3 in full is CASSPGGAYQPQYF.

The CDR3 loop is CASSYRQVVDIQYF. The sequenced CDR3 bases are TGTGCCAGCAGTTATAGGCAGGTGGTCGACATT. The genes are TRBV6-2 or TRBV6-3 and TRBJ2-4; D gene uncertain. The read comes to an end 3 residues before the CDR3 does, leaving the germline J gene to fill in the end. CDR1 is MNHEY and CDR2 is SVGEGT in the germline V gene. V was cut by 3 bases and J by 8 bases, with 14 bases left in between. The CDR3 runs 14 residues.

CDR3 region: CASSGTPTGELFF. The sequenced part of the CDR3 DNA is TGTGCCAGCAGCGGGACACCGACCGGGGAG. The chain has TRBV2 and TRBJ2-2; D is perhaps TRBD1 (6 bases). The missing CDR3 end, 3 residues past where the read stops, is filled in from the germline J gene. Germline V CDR1 and CDR2: SNHLY, FYNNEI. V lost 6 bases, J lost 5 bases, and 10 bases lay in between. The CDR3 totals 13 residues. The variable domain in full, completed from reference TRBV2 and TRBJ2-2, reads EPEVTQTPSHQVTQMGQEVILRCVPISNHLYFYWYRQILGQKVEFLVSFYNNEISEKSEIFDDQFSVERPDGSNFTLKIRSTKLEDSAMYFCASSGTPTGELFFGEGSRLTVL.

A word on this clone: The read gets to within 3 residues of the CDR3 end, and the germline J gene fills in the rest. The rearrangement joins TRBV6-8 to TRBJ2-3, with TRBD2 as a possible D gene (6 bases). The CDR3 runs 13 residues. The V end lost 2 bases, the J end lost 5 bases, and 8 bases lay between the germline ends. CDR1 and CDR2 from the germline V gene are MNHGY and SAAAGT. The CDR3 spells CASSYRGGDTQYF. The DNA read from the CDR3 is TGTGCCAGCAGTTACCGGGGAGGAGATACG.

In regard to this clone: The read comes to an end 3 residues before the CDR3 does, leaving the germline J gene to fill in the end. J is TRBJ2-3 and V is TRBV10-3; a weak D match, TRBD1 (6 bases). V was cut by 5 bases and J by 2 bases, with 11 bases left in between. This CDR3 has 14 amino acids. Germline-derived CDR1 and CDR2 are ENHRY and SYGVKD. The CDR3 region is CAISSDRITDTQYF. Partial CDR3 DNA: TGTGCCATCAGTTCAGACAGGATCACAGATACG.

Notes on this clone: The read falls 3 residues short of the CDR3 end, and the missing part is taken from the germline J gene. The V and J genes are TRBV7-2 and TRBJ2-5; D unclear. Germline CDR1 and CDR2: SGHTA and FQGNSA. The CDR3 is 11 amino acids. The V gene lost 4 bases and the J gene lost 3 bases, with 3 bases spanning the gap. This CDR3 reads CASSSEETQYF. Partial CDR3 DNA: TGTGCCAGCAGCTCTGAAGAGACC.

With respect to this clone: The read falls 3 residues short of the CDR3 end, and the missing part is taken from the germline J gene. The chain joins TRBV9 to TRBJ1-2, with 10 bases fitting TRBD1. The V segment lost 5 bases and the J segment 6 bases; nucleotides outside the gene matches: 7. Germline V gives CDR1 SGDLS, CDR2 YYNGEE. The CDR3 has 14 amino acids. CDR3 DNA (partial): TGTGCCAGCAGGAGCATGGGGACAGGGGATGGC. Its translation is CASRSMGTGDG. The full-length CDR3 reads as CASRSMGTGDGYTF.